This paragraph reports one T cell receptor beta chain. Germline V gene sequence: CDR1 SEHNR, CDR2 FQNEAQ (reference sequence). V lost 1 base and J lost 0; bases outside the gene matches: 5. This CDR3 has 17 residues. The repertoire was sequenced with immunoSEQ multiplex PCR; TCRdb's copy has only in-frame clones and lacks some. The table includes about 190,000 clones, around 87% detected once. This specimen comes from a study of blood T cell repertoires in COVID-19. About the research overall: Nucleic acid was either cDNA or gDNA, and it came from T cells, B-cell-depleted T cells, or PBMCs.

What was sequenced was peripheral blood. The clonotype originates from a man in his fifties with acute or convalescent COVID-19. The gene calls are TRBV7-9 and TRBJ2-1; 8 bases line up with TRBD2. The CDR3 loop reads CASSLDIGTSSYNEQFF. CDR3 nucleotides: TGTGCCAGCAGCTTAGATATTGGGACTAGCTCCTACAATGAGCAGTTCTTC.